This T cell receptor beta chain stems from a study of blood T cell repertoires in COVID-19. This clone appeared many times. The CDR3 runs to 13 residues. V lost 6 bases and J 0 bases, leaving 8 bases between the germline ends. CDR1 is SGHTA, CDR2 FQGNSA, per germline. Only in-frame clones appear in the TCRdb table, and some are missing; sequencing was by immunoSEQ multiplex PCR. The table lists about 190,000 clones, 84% of them singletons, with more than 4.5% in the top ten. The specimen was peripheral blood. The chain carries TRBV7-2 and TRBJ2-5, with a possible D match to TRBD2 (5 bases). This TCR was recovered from a woman aged 70-85 years with active or convalescent COVID-19. In DNA form, the CDR3 reads TGTGCCAGCAGTAAGGACTACCAAGAGACCCAGTACTTC. It specifies CASSKDYQETQYF.